This entry features one T cell receptor (beta chain) sequence. This specimen comes from a study of blood T cell repertoires in COVID-19. The method was immunoSEQ multiplex PCR; TCRdb's version includes in-frame clones alone and lacks a portion of them. Found here are about 260,000 clones, around 87% of them singletons; the top ten hold 1.5%. V lost 7 bases, J lost 6 bases, and 13 bases lay in between. The germline V gene has CDR1 SGHTA and CDR2 FQGNSA. CDR3 length: 12 residues. V usage is TRBV7-2 and J usage is TRBJ2-7, with D possibly being TRBD1 (5 bases). The origin of this receptor is a woman in her thirties or forties who had recovered from COVID-19. The sequencing input was peripheral blood. CDR3 DNA sequence: TGTGCCAGCACTATATTGGGGCTCGAGCAGTACTTC. This encodes CASTILGLEQYF.